The present TCR beta chain was sequenced within a study of CD8 T cells in Susac syndrome. To note about this clonotype: What it recognizes is unknown.

The multiple sclerosis controls comprised treatment-naive patients whose relapsing-remitting disease was stable or active. TEMRA cells were enriched by FACS, while CD8+ and CD4+ T cells were obtained through a negative isolation that was performed magnetically. Reverse transcription of roughly 0.5 to 1 ug RNA was performed with random hexamers. TCR beta CDR3 was amplified by immunoSEQ multiplex PCR. This amplification extended across 54 Vbeta and 13 Jbeta segments. MiXCR was run by TCRdb on the immunoSEQ multiplex PCR reads, yielding one entry per CDR3 protein. The table has 250,000 to 300,000 distinct CDR3 sequences, almost 85% seen once. The study's findings and limits: By the study's own acknowledgment, its TCR sequencing and HLA analysis included relatively few individuals.

V was clipped by 0 bases and J by 4 bases, with 3 bases between them. CDR3 length: 13 residues. Germline assignment: CDR1 LNHNV and CDR2 YYDKDF (reference sequence). The receptor was derived from a human donor with multiple sclerosis. V usage is TRBV15 and J usage is TRBJ2-2; D is undetermined. The sequenced material came from CD8+ T cells from PBMCs. The CDR3, as DNA: TGTGCCACCAGCAGAGAGGGCACCGGGGAGCTGTTTTTT. Encoded protein: CATSREGTGELFF. Full variable domain (missing parts from reference TRBV15 and TRBJ2-2): DAMVIQNPRYQVTQFGKPVTLSCSQTLNHNVMYWYQQKSSQAPKLLFHYYDKDFNNEADTPDNFQSRRPNTSFCFLDIRSPGLGDTAMYLCATSREGTGELFFGEGSRLTVL.